A single sample is the source of the 19 T cell receptor beta chains below, sequenced in a study of OX40 agonist ivuxolimab in advanced cancers. Using immunoSEQ multiplex PCR, the repertoire was profiled, and TCRdb retains in-frame clones only, with some absent. The table lists 65,000 to 90,000 clones, 90% of them singletons. The material sequenced was CD4+ or CD8+ T cells sorted from blood, taken in a trial of the OX40 agonist ivuxolimab. The receptor source for this set is an adult with an advanced solid tumor such as melanoma, head and neck, liver or kidney cancer.

The chain carries TRBV27 and TRBJ1-1, with 7 bases identical to TRBD1. Looked up from germline, CDR1 is MNHEY and CDR2 is SMNVEV (reference sequence). V shed 5 bases, J shed 0 bases, and the junction held 15 bases outside the gene matches. The CDR3 totals 18 residues. Written as DNA, the CDR3 is TGTGCCAGCAGTCCCCTGACAGGGAATAGAGCCCTGAACACTGAAGCTTTCTTT. Protein product: CASSPLTGNRALNTEAFF.

The chain employs TRBV12-5 and TRBJ2-2; 12 bases are shared with TRBD2. This CDR3 comprises 15 residues. Germline-derived CDR1 and CDR2 are LGHNT and FRNRAP. Trimming removed 5 bases from V and 6 bases from J; junction bases left unmatched: 4. CDR3 sequence reads: CASGAGTSGSGELFF. For the CDR3, the DNA is TGTGCTAGTGGTGCAGGGACTAGCGGGTCCGGGGAGCTGTTTTTT. The entire variable domain, with the rest obtained from reference TRBV12-5 and TRBJ2-2, is as follows: DARVTQTPRHKVTEMGQEVTMRCQPILGHNTVFWYRQTMMQGLELLAYFRNRAPLDDSGMPKDRFSAEMPDATLATLKIQPSEPRDSAVYFCASGAGTSGSGELFFGEGSRLTVL.

The chain recombines TRBV27 with TRBJ2-2; the D gene is possibly TRBD1 (5 bases). The V gene lost 6 bases and the J gene lost 6 bases, with 8 bases spanning the gap. The CDR3 has 12 amino acids. From germline, CDR1 is MNHEY and CDR2 SMNVEV (reference sequence). The CDR3 DNA reads TGTGCCAGCAGAAGGGGCCCCGGGGAGCTGTTTTTT. It translates to CASRRGPGELFF.

This chain uses TRBV25-1 with TRBJ1-6, with no clear D. Germline V CDR1 and CDR2: MGHDK, SYGVNS. This CDR3 region has 14 residues. The V end lost 3 bases, the J end lost 9 bases, and 12 bases lay between the germline ends. The CDR3 DNA reads TGTGCCAGCAGTGAGACGGGTTTCGGTTCACCCCTCCACTTT. Translating gives CASSETGFGSPLHF.

The chain couples TRBV28 to TRBJ2-3; 8 bases agree with TRBD2. The CDR3 contains 15 residues. Trimming took 6 bases from V and 5 from J; bases not matched to a gene: 10. Germline V gives CDR1 MDHEN, CDR2 SYDVKM. DNA for the CDR3: TGTGCCAGCAGAACCGTAAGCGGGAGTATAGATACGCAGTATTTT. It translates to CASRTVSGSIDTQYF.

V is TRBV10-1 and J is TRBJ2-1, with TRBD1 matching 9 bases. Germline CDR1 WNHNN, CDR2 SYGVQD (reference sequence). V shed 2 bases and J 8 bases; nucleotides not matched to a gene: 4. This CDR3 region has 14 residues. CDR3 in DNA: TGCGCCAGCAGTGAGCTTGGACAGGGGTATGAGCAGTTCTTC. Translating gives CASSELGQGYEQFF.

The DNA for the CDR3 is TGTGCCATCAGTGAGTCCGTCGAGACCCAGTACTTC. It codes for CAISESVETQYF. This chain connects TRBV10-3 to TRBJ2-5; D is unresolved. This CDR3 has 12 residues. The germline V gene encodes CDR1 ENHRY and CDR2 SYGVKD. V dropped 0 bases and J dropped 5 bases, with 4 bases sitting between them.

In this sample, this clone turned up once. The rearrangement joins TRBV5-1 to TRBJ2-3; tentatively, D is TRBD1 (6 bases). Trimming stripped 0 bases from V and 3 bases from J, with 11 bases between. Germline V CDR1 and CDR2: SGHRS, YFSETQ. The CDR3 length is 15 residues. The CDR3 protein is CASSLGSGVTDTQYF. CDR3 nucleotides: TGCGCCAGCAGCTTGGGCTCAGGGGTGACAGATACGCAGTATTTT.

The rearrangement uses TRBV5-1 and TRBJ1-1, with unresolved D. Germline CDR1 and CDR2: SGHRS and YFSETQ. This CDR3 has 12 amino acids. With 3 bases removed from V and 6 bases from J, the gap between germline ends came to 9 bases. The CDR3 DNA sequence: TGCGCCAGCAGCTGGGGTAGTGCTGAAGCTTTCTTT. This translates into CASSWGSAEAFF. The full variable domain, with the rest looked up from reference TRBV5-1 and TRBJ1-1, is KAGVTQTPRYLIKTRGQQVTLSCSPISGHRSVSWYQQTPGQGLQFLFEYFSETQRNKGNFPGRFSGRQFSNSRSEMNVSTLELGDSALYLCASSWGSAEAFFGQGTRLTVV.

Here the CDR3 DNA reads TGTGCCAGTAGTATGACTAGCGGATATTCCTACGAGCAGTACTTC. It codes for CASSMTSGYSYEQYF. This rearrangement joins TRBV19 to TRBJ2-7; the match to TRBD2 covers 9 bases. The germline gives CDR1 LNHDA, CDR2 SQIVND (reference sequence). The CDR3 totals 15 residues. After removal of 3 bases from V and 1 base from J, the junction contained 4 bases not matched to a gene.

This clone was detected once. The J gene is TRBJ2-1, the V gene TRBV5-1, with a tentative D call TRBD2 (5 bases). Trimming shortened V by 4 bases and J by 0 bases, and 8 bases separated the two germline ends. Germline values: CDR1 SGHRS, CDR2 YFSETQ. The CDR3 has 14 residues. CDR3 in DNA: TGCGCCAGCAGCGGGAGCCTCTCCTACAATGAGCAGTTCTTC. This gives the protein CASSGSLSYNEQFF.

J is TRBJ2-2 and V is TRBV5-1, with D maybe TRBD2 (6 bases). V lost 1 base, J lost 9 bases, and 10 bases lay in between. This CDR3 is 13 amino acids long. Germline V gene sequence: CDR1 SGHRS, CDR2 YFSETQ. CDR3 residues: CASSLSLARELFF. In DNA form, the CDR3 reads TGCGCCAGCAGCTTGTCCCTAGCGCGGGAGCTGTTTTTT.

The chain employs TRBV30 and TRBJ2-2; D gene ambiguous. The CDR3 is 12 residues long. V lost 4 bases and J 7 bases, leaving 10 bases between the germline ends. Looked up from germline, CDR1 is GTSNPN and CDR2 is SVGIG (reference sequence). The DNA of the CDR3 is TGTGCCTGGATGGCGGTTGGCGGGGAGCTGTTTTTT. It yields the protein CAWMAVGGELFF.

The V and J genes are TRBV2 and TRBJ2-6; no definite D call. The CDR3 length is 15 residues. Germline V gene sequence: CDR1 SNHLY, CDR2 FYNNEI. Trimming removed 4 bases at V and 0 bases at J, with 7 bases between. CDR3 in DNA: TGTGCCAGCAGTGTATGGATCTCTGGGGCCAACGTCCTGACTTTC. Protein: CASSVWISGANVLTF.

This clone came up once. The rearrangement uses TRBV4-2 and TRBJ1-2, with 10 bases lining up with TRBD1. Looked up from germline, CDR1 is LGHNA and CDR2 is YNFKEQ. CDR3 size: 18 residues. Unmatched junction bases numbered 21, after V lost 6 bases and J lost 8 bases. CDR3 in amino acids: CASSREETGGDLSRGYTF. In nucleotides, the CDR3 is TGTGCCAGCAGTCGAGAGGAGACAGGGGGCGATCTTTCTAGAGGCTACACCTTC.

The chain has TRBV29-1 and TRBJ1-3, with D unclear. V was shortened by 4 bases and J by 5 bases, with 15 bases between the two germline ends. The CDR3 sequence is 14 residues long. Germline V CDR1 and CDR2: SQVTM, ANQGSEA. CDR3 coding DNA: TGCAGCGTTGCTTTTGGAACCCGAAGAAACACCATATATTTT. The encoded protein is CSVAFGTRRNTIYF.

The chain carries TRBV5-8 and TRBJ1-2; D not certain. V gave up 0 bases and J gave up 4 bases, with 4 bases separating them. The CDR3 is 12 amino acids. CDR1 is SGHTS and CDR2 is YDEGEE in the germline V gene. The CDR3 DNA follows: TGTGCCAGCAGCTTGGAAGGCTATGGCTACACCTTC. It translates to CASSLEGYGYTF.

The chain recombines TRBV4-2 with TRBJ2-2, with D perhaps TRBD1 or TRBD2 (5 bases each). This CDR3 is 18 amino acids long. V lost 4 bases to trimming and J lost 0 bases, with 18 bases between them. Germline CDR1 is LGHNA and CDR2 is YNFKEQ. The CDR3 region has the DNA TGTGCCAGCAGCCGCCTGCCCAGAGGGGCGGCGAACACCGGGGAGCTGTTTTTT. Translating gives CASSRLPRGAANTGELFF.

This chain uses TRBV18 with TRBJ2-3; 13 nucleotides align to TRBD2. The germline CDR1 and CDR2 sequences are KGHSH and LQKENI. CDR3 length: 16 residues. Trimming removed 3 bases from V and 4 bases from J; junction bases left unmatched: 4. CDR3 bases: TGTGCCAGCTCACCGGGACTAGCGGGAAGTTCAGATACGCAGTATTTT. Amino acid sequence: CASSPGLAGSSDTQYF.